Listed below are T cell receptor beta chains from one sample, sequenced in a study of vaccination and CD4 T cells after COVID-19. TCRdb ran MiXCR on the PCR reads and lists one entry per CDR3 protein. The table has 3,100 or so distinct CDR3 sequences, 75% to 90% seen once. These receptors' targets are unknown. The sequenced sample consisted of CD4+ T cells from blood, cultured in vitro. The receptors were sampled from a human donor who had recovered from COVID-19. Each CDR3 is given with its conserved first and last residue. The D gene is left open where the match is weak. For some rows the clone size is stated as once, few or many, or as a class when expanded; others skip it.

. | TRBJ1-2 | TRBV2 | . | CASGRERSGYTF | TGTGCCAGCGGCCGTGAACGAAGTGGCTACACCTTC
. | TRBJ1-2 | TRBV20-1 | . | CSARDFTYGYTF | TGCAGTGCTAGAGATTTCACCTATGGCTACACCTTC
. | TRBJ1-2 | TRBV6-1 | . | CASINDIGGYTF | TGTGCCAGCATCAACGATATCGGTGGCTACACCTTC
. | TRBJ1-4 | TRBV10-3 | . | CATRGGRGEKLFF | TGTGCCACCCGTGGGGGGCGCGGTGAAAAACTGTTTTTT
. | TRBJ2-1 | TRBV19 | . | CASSSAATSSYNEQFF | TGTGCCAGTAGTTCGGCTGCCACTAGCTCCTACAATGAGCAGTTCTTC
TRBD1 | TRBJ1-2 | TRBV30 | large | CAWSRGFYGYTF | TGTGCCTGGAGCAGGGGGTTCTATGGCTACACCTTC
TRBD1 | TRBJ1-6 | TRBV12-3/TRBV12-4 | . | CASSFGQGAYNSPLHF | TGTGCCAGCAGTTTCGGGCAGGGGGCGTATAATTCACCCCTCCACTTT
. | TRBJ1-1 | TRBV10-3 | . | CAISEGSSEAFF | TGTGCCATCAGTGAGGGATCCTCCGAAGCTTTCTTT
. | TRBJ1-3 | TRBV20-1 | . | CSARLAAGNTIYF | TGCAGTGCTAGATTGGCCGCTGGAAACACCATATATTTT
. | TRBJ1-1 | TRBV20-1 | once | CSAQDGFGGVAEAFF | TGCAGTGCGCAGGACGGATTCGGGGGGGTGGCTGAAGCTTTCTTT
TRBD1 | TRBJ1-2 | TRBV20-1 | . | CSAKTGTNYGYTF | TGCAGTGCAAAGACAGGGACTAACTATGGCTACACCTTC
. | TRBJ2-7 | TRBV6-1 | . | CASSAGPGLEQYF | TGTGCCAGCAGTGCGGGACCAGGGCTCGAGCAGTACTTC
. | TRBJ2-7 | TRBV24-1 | . | CATSDLSSYEQYF | TGTGCCACCAGTGATTTGAGCTCCTACGAGCAGTACTTC
TRBD1 | TRBJ1-2 | TRBV20-1 | . | CSADFKGAGAYGYTF | TGCAGTGCAGACTTTAAGGGGGCGGGGGCCTATGGCTACACCTTC
. | TRBJ1-1 | TRBV27 | few | CASRTQGMNTEAFF | TGTGCCAGCAGGACACAGGGTATGAACACTGAAGCTTTCTTT
. | TRBJ2-5 | TRBV7-6 | . | CASSLRLDSSETQYF | TGTGCCAGCAGTCTGAGGTTGGACAGCAGCGAGACCCAGTACTTC
. | TRBJ1-5 | TRBV20-1 | . | CSARSWDDSNQPQHF | TGCAGTGCTAGATCGTGGGATGATAGCAATCAGCCCCAGCATTTT
. | TRBJ1-2 | TRBV7-9 | . | CASSLAARGSPGTDTF | TGTGCCAGCAGCTTAGCCGCGCGTGGGAGTCCTGGGACGGACACCTTC
TRBD1 | TRBJ1-2 | TRBV7-9 | . | CASSRETGGAILGYTF | TGTGCCAGCAGCCGCGAGACAGGGGGCGCGATACTTGGCTACACCTTC